This TCR beta chain was identified in a study of blood T cell repertoires in COVID-19. Original analysis: Quantification of nucleated cells was approximated via reference gene primer amplification. This table comes from immunoSEQ multiplex PCR, and its TCRdb copy is limited to in-frame clones, with some not included. V, J and clone size derive from that table, while D and trimming were established from the DNA sequence. The sample consists of roughly 200,000 clones, 87% of them appearing once. The junction had 6 bases not matched to a gene; V was cut back by 4 bases and J by 1 base. CDR3 length: 15 residues. Germline V gives CDR1 SGHNT, CDR2 YYREEE (reference sequence).

The source of this sequence is a man in his 60s who had recovered from COVID-19. Material: peripheral blood. The chain uses TRBV5-4 and TRBJ2-5; 8 bases match TRBD2. CDR3 nucleotides: TGTGCCAGCAGCGTGGCGGGGGGTCTCCAAGAGACCCAGTACTTC. Translated: CASSVAGGLQETQYF.